This T cell receptor (beta chain) derives from a study of cytomegalovirus exposure and HLA in healthy donors. Findings and caveats of the study: Per a later analysis, HLA-associated TCR beta chains showed more clonal expansion than other, equally common TCR beta chains. Cytomegalovirus-associated status was assigned to around 160 TCR beta chains. Published work reported that the classifier diagnosed cytomegalovirus status with high specificity and sensitivity.

Donors in the study were healthy people who gave bone marrow. This clone has only one observation. What it recognizes is unknown. The PCR was carried out with 60 Vbeta primers and 13 Jbeta primers. TCRdb keeps only in-frame clones here, not all; method: immunoSEQ multiplex PCR. The table shows hundreds of thousands of clones, with 70% to 85% occurring only once. Material: PBMCs. The clonotype comes from a woman aged 40 to 55 in good health and CMV-seronegative.

The CDR3 here is CASRSLAGGTEAFF. Here the CDR3 DNA reads TGTGCCAGCAGGTCTCTGGCAGGGGGCACTGAAGCTTTCTTT. The chain uses TRBV11-2 and TRBJ1-1; 7 bases are shared with TRBD1. CDR1 is SGHAT, CDR2 FQNNGV, per germline. The CDR3 totals 14 residues. J gave up 4 bases and V 6 bases, and 8 bases lay outside the gene matches.